One and the same sample provided the 27 T cell receptor beta chains below, sequenced in a study of T cells in localized non-small cell lung cancer. The protocol was immunoSEQ multiplex PCR, while the TCRdb copy is restricted to in-frame clones and leaves out a portion. The data contain tens of thousands of clones, roughly nine tenths of them singletons. The sequences come from peripheral blood, collected before any cancer treatment. Receptor source: a male donor at least 60 years old with stage I squamous cell lung carcinoma.

The V gene is TRBV9, the J gene TRBJ2-7; 11 positions agree with TRBD2. The V and J ends lost 2 bases and 3 bases, in that order; junction bases with no gene match: 4. This CDR3 comprises 15 residues. Germline V lookup: CDR1 SGDLS, CDR2 YYNGEE. The CDR3 here is CASSVLAGGVYEQYF. The CDR3, as DNA: TGTGCCAGCAGCGTTCTAGCGGGAGGTGTCTACGAGCAGTACTTC.

The gene calls are TRBV9 and TRBJ2-2; 9 nucleotides align to TRBD1. This CDR3 comprises 15 residues. Per germline, CDR1 SGDLS and CDR2 YYNGEE. Germline trimming cut 4 bases from V and 3 bases from J; bases unmatched to any gene: 4. The CDR3 spells CASSLRTGDTGELFF. For the CDR3, the DNA is TGTGCCAGCAGCCTCCGGACAGGGGACACCGGGGAGCTGTTTTTT.

The rearrangement joins TRBV7-8 to TRBJ2-5; D gene ambiguous. The CDR3 is 11 amino acids. The germline V and J ends were trimmed by 3 bases and 8 bases, with 7 bases remaining between them. Germline loops: CDR1 SGHVS, CDR2 FQNEAQ. CDR3 in amino acids: CASSLGITQYF. The CDR3 bases are TGTGCCAGCAGCTTGGGAATAACCCAGTACTTC. The full variable domain, its missing parts supplied by reference TRBV7-8 and TRBJ2-5, is GAGVSQSPRYKVAKRGQDVALRCDPISGHVSLFWYQQALGQGPEFLTYFQNEAQLDKSGLPSDRFFAERPEGSVSTLKIQRTQQEDSAVYLCASSLGITQYFGPGTRLLVL.

The V call is TRBV10-2, the J call TRBJ1-1; D unclear. This CDR3 is built from 14 residues. V lost 6 bases and J lost 10, with 21 bases in between. The V gene's germline CDR1 is WSHSY and CDR2 SAAADI. The CDR3 loop reads CASSLGLRSERAFF. As DNA, the CDR3 is TGCGCCAGCAGCTTGGGATTGCGCTCTGAACGAGCTTTCTTT.

The CDR3 spells CASTEELAGGAGELFF. CDR3 bases: TGTGCCAGTACCGAGGAACTAGCGGGAGGGGCCGGGGAGCTGTTTTTT. The rearrangement joins TRBV19 to TRBJ2-2, with 13 bases lining up with TRBD2. The CDR3 runs to 16 residues. Germline V gene sequence: CDR1 LNHDA, CDR2 SQIVND (reference sequence). V was clipped by 7 bases and J by 6 bases; unmatched bases: 8. The full variable domain, with the rest looked up from reference TRBV19 and TRBJ2-2, is DGGITQSPKYLFRKEGQNVTLSCEQNLNHDAMYWYRQDPGQGLRLIYYSQIVNDFQKGDIAEGYSVSREKKESFPLTVTSAQKNPTAFYLCASTEELAGGAGELFFGEGSRLTVL.

This chain connects TRBV5-4 to TRBJ2-3; TRBD1 matches 9 bases. The CDR3 covers 16 residues. The trim removed 4 bases at V and 6 bases at J, leaving 12 bases unmatched. Per germline, CDR1 SGHNT and CDR2 YYREEE (reference sequence). As DNA, the CDR3 is TGTGCCAGCAGCCCTGGGCGGGGGACAGGGTTTGATACGCAGTATTTT. Translation: CASSPGRGTGFDTQYF.

This rearrangement joins TRBV13 to TRBJ2-6, with D tentatively TRBD1 (5 bases). V lost 5 bases, J lost 0 bases, and 8 bases lay in between. Per germline, CDR1 PRHDT and CDR2 FYEKMQ (reference sequence). The CDR3 is made up of 15 amino acids. The CDR3 loop reads CASSPDTSGANVLTF. The CDR3 coding sequence is TGTGCCAGCAGCCCGGACACCTCTGGGGCCAACGTCCTGACTTTC.

This chain joins TRBV9 and TRBJ2-5; D remains ambiguous. CDR1 is SGDLS, CDR2 YYNGEE, per germline. This CDR3 comprises 13 residues. Deletions cut 0 bases from V and 4 bases from J, with 7 bases between. CDR3 protein: CASSVDVGETQYF. CDR3 nucleotides: TGTGCCAGCAGCGTAGACGTGGGAGAGACCCAGTACTTC. The full variable domain, with the rest looked up from reference TRBV9 and TRBJ2-5, is DSGVTQTPKHLITATGQRVTLRCSPRSGDLSVYWYQQSLDQGLQFLIQYYNGEERAKGNILERFSAQQFPDLHSELNLSSLELGDSALYFCASSVDVGETQYFGPGTRLLVL.

The chain recombines TRBV7-3 with TRBJ1-4; perhaps TRBD1 as D (6 bases). This CDR3 contains 15 residues. Germline V lookup: CDR1 SGHTA, CDR2 FQGTGA. Trimming pared 5 bases from V and 4 bases from J, leaving 14 bases between. The DNA for the CDR3 is TGTGCCAGCAGCCGCCAGACAGGTTATAATGAAAAACTGTTTTTT. Amino acid sequence: CASSRQTGYNEKLFF.

This sequence joins TRBV10-3 and TRBJ1-5, with 9 bases identical to TRBD1. The germline V gene has CDR1 ENHRY and CDR2 SYGVKD. CDR3 length: 15 residues. Trimming took 10 bases from V and 4 from J; bases not matched to a gene: 11. The CDR3 loop reads CATAGGTGINQPQHF. CDR3 in DNA: TGTGCCACCGCGGGAGGGACAGGGATAAATCAGCCCCAGCATTTT.

The J gene is TRBJ1-1, the V gene TRBV18; D is possibly TRBD1 (6 bases). V gave up 4 bases and J gave up 7 bases, with 22 bases separating them. The CDR3 is 16 residues long. Per the germline V gene, CDR1 is KGHSH and CDR2 is LQKENI. CDR3 DNA: TGTGCCAGCTCACTTACCTTTGGGGGCCGGGGGATTGAAGCTTTCTTT. It encodes CASSLTFGGRGIEAFF.

The CDR3 DNA follows: TGCGCCAGCAGCTTTGAGACAACTGGAAACACCATATATTTT. Its translation: CASSFETTGNTIYF. V and J are TRBV5-1 and TRBJ1-3; D gene ambiguous. The length of the CDR3 is 14 residues. The V end lost 2 bases, the J end lost 2 bases, and 8 bases lay between the germline ends. CDR1 and CDR2 from the germline V gene are SGHRS and YFSETQ.

The J gene is TRBJ1-6, the V gene TRBV5-5; unclear D gene. The V gene's germline CDR1 is SGHKS and CDR2 YYEKEE (reference sequence). This CDR3 comprises 20 residues. Deletions cut 1 base from V and 8 bases from J, with 28 bases between. The CDR3 nucleotides are TGTGCCAGCAGCTTGAACGAAGGCGACGCAGGAAGACGTGCCTATTCACCCCTCCACTTT. It specifies CASSLNEGDAGRRAYSPLHF. Full variable domain (rest looked up from reference TRBV5-5 and TRBJ1-6): DAGVTQSPTHLIKTRGQQVTLRCSPISGHKSVSWYQQVLGQGPQFIFQYYEKEERGRGNFPDRFSARQFPNYSSELNVNALLLGDSALYLCASSLNEGDAGRRAYSPLHFGNGTRLTVT.

This clone was seen a single time. The chain employs TRBV11-2 and TRBJ2-4, with unresolved D. Trimming stripped 4 bases from V and 6 bases from J, with 13 bases between. Per the germline V gene, CDR1 is SGHAT and CDR2 is FQNNGV. The CDR3 length is 14 residues. The CDR3 DNA sequence: TGTGCCAGCAGCTCTATCGGCAGTGGAAACATTCAGTACTTC. It specifies CASSSIGSGNIQYF.

This clone appeared a single time. The genes are TRBV7-2 and TRBJ2-2; D not resolved. This CDR3 contains 13 residues. Trimming took 5 bases from V and 3 from J, leaving 7 bases between them. The germline gives CDR1 SGHTA, CDR2 FQGNSA. CDR3 bases: TGTGCCAGCAGCCTCAAGCACACCGGGGAGCTGTTTTTT. Translated: CASSLKHTGELFF.

V gene TRBV30 combines with J gene TRBJ1-1; D uncertain. This CDR3 has 13 residues. The V gene lost 8 bases and the J gene lost 5 bases, with 18 bases spanning the gap. The germline gives CDR1 GTSNPN, CDR2 SVGIG (reference sequence). This chain's CDR3 is CARAREGWTEAFF. CDR3 bases: TGTGCCCGGGCGAGGGAAGGTTGGACTGAAGCTTTCTTT.

The gene calls are TRBV11-2 and TRBJ2-1; tentatively, D is TRBD2 (5 bases). Trimming left V 3 bases short and J 3 bases short, with 12 bases between. CDR1 is SGHAT, CDR2 FQNNGV, per germline. This CDR3 has 15 residues. The CDR3 nucleotides are TGTGCCAGCAGCTTTGACGGGGTAGGCTACAATGAGCAGTTCTTC. Translation: CASSFDGVGYNEQFF.

As concerns this clone: One end of the junction is discordant with germline, which a read error may explain. The rearrangement uses TRBV5-1 and TRBJ2-1; 7 nucleotides line up with TRBD2. This CDR3 has 15 amino acids. In germline, CDR1 is SGHRS, CDR2 YFSETQ. The CDR3 DNA reads TGCGCCAGCAGTTTGGGACTATCGCGGTACAATGAGCAGTTCTTC. Protein product: CASSLGLSRYNEQFF.

This chain uses TRBV28 with TRBJ2-5, with D perhaps TRBD1 (6 bases). The CDR3 has 15 residues. V was trimmed by 3 bases and J by 1 base, leaving 12 bases between them. Germline V gene lookup returns CDR1 MDHEN and CDR2 SYDVKM. Here the CDR3 reads CASSFNQGFQETQYF. The CDR3 DNA reads TGTGCCAGCAGTTTCAATCAGGGGTTCCAAGAGACCCAGTACTTC.

This chain's CDR3 is CASSLTSGSSDTQYF. In DNA, the CDR3 is TGCGCCAGCAGCTTAACTAGCGGGAGTTCTGATACGCAGTATTTT. This rearrangement joins TRBV5-1 to TRBJ2-3; 11 nucleotides align to TRBD2. V dropped 2 bases and J dropped 6; count of bases not matched to a gene: 5. CDR1 is SGHRS, CDR2 YFSETQ, per germline. This CDR3 is 15 amino acids long.

This sequence joins TRBV6-1 and TRBJ1-6; D gene ambiguous. CDR3 size: 13 residues. Trimming removed 11 bases at V and 5 bases at J, with 13 bases between. CDR1 is MNHNS and CDR2 is SASEGT in the germline V gene. The CDR3 DNA reads as TGTGCCTCGACCTCGGTCCATAATTCACCCCTCCACTTT. Amino acids: CASTSVHNSPLHF.

The chain recombines TRBV9 with TRBJ2-7; D may be TRBD1 (6 bases). This CDR3 has 15 amino acids. Trimming removed 3 bases from V and 1 base from J, with 14 bases in between. Per the germline V gene, CDR1 is SGDLS and CDR2 is YYNGEE. The CDR3 is CASSAGAGQSYEQYF. The CDR3 bases are TGTGCCAGCAGCGCAGGGGCAGGGCAGTCCTACGAGCAGTACTTC.

V is TRBV30 and J is TRBJ1-2, with D tentatively TRBD1 (5 bases). The germline V gene has CDR1 GTSNPN and CDR2 SVGIG (reference sequence). The CDR3 sequence is 13 residues long. As DNA, the CDR3 is TGTGTCAGTTTATTGTGGGGCCTCCATGGCTACACCTTC. This sequence encodes CVSLLWGLHGYTF.

The V gene is TRBV2, the J gene TRBJ1-5; 9 nucleotides agree with TRBD1. The CDR3 is 15 residues long. Germline V gene sequence: CDR1 SNHLY, CDR2 FYNNEI. V gave up 2 bases and J gave up 7 bases; unmatched junction bases: 6. The CDR3 DNA follows: TGTGCCAGCAGTGAATTAGACAGGGGGAAACAGCCCCAGCATTTT. Protein sequence: CASSELDRGKQPQHF.

This chain connects TRBV29-1 to TRBJ1-2; 12 bases match TRBD1. After removal of 6 bases from V and 4 bases from J, the junction contained 3 bases not matched to a gene. CDR3 length equals 13 residues. Looked up from germline, CDR1 is SQVTM and CDR2 is ANQGSEA. In DNA, the CDR3 is TGCAGCGTAGGGGACAGGGGGCTCTATGGCTACACCTTC. Protein product: CSVGDRGLYGYTF.

This chain links TRBV5-5 with TRBJ1-5, with 8 bases identical to TRBD1. Germline CDR1 is SGHKS and CDR2 is YYEKEE (reference sequence). This CDR3 has 15 residues. Trimming removed 4 bases from V and 2 bases from J; junction bases left unmatched: 5. CDR3 sequence reads: CASSQTGAGNQPQHF. DNA for the CDR3: TGTGCCAGCAGCCAGACAGGGGCGGGCAATCAGCCCCAGCATTTT.

The chain recombines TRBV2 with TRBJ2-3; TRBD2 might be the D (6 bases). This CDR3 has 13 residues. CDR1 is SNHLY, CDR2 FYNNEI, per germline. The V gene lost 3 bases and the J gene lost 7 bases, with 11 bases spanning the gap. The CDR3 bases are TGTGCCAGCAGTGATGAGACTAGGAATACGCAGTATTTT. It translates to CASSDETRNTQYF. Variable domain in full (rest from reference TRBV2 and TRBJ2-3): EPEVTQTPSHQVTQMGQEVILRCVPISNHLYFYWYRQILGQKVEFLVSFYNNEISEKSEIFDDQFSVERPDGSNFTLKIRSTKLEDSAMYFCASSDETRNTQYFGPGTRLTVL.